A selection of T cell receptor beta chains follows, all from one sample in a study of neurological immune-mediated disorders. TCRdb reprocessed the 5' RACE reads via MiXCR and lists one record per CDR3 protein. The sample lists around 70,000 distinct CDR3 sequences, less than 5.5% seen once, with over 2.5% in the top ten. Input material: PBMCs. These receptors came from a woman aged 25-40 years with multiple sclerosis. CDR3s include the opening cysteine and the closing phenylalanine or tryptophan. The D gene is left open where the match is weak. Clone size is not always given. Where it is, it says once, few, many or a class for expanded clones.

CDR3: CAISDKVGTGVSDEQYF; DNA: TGTGCCATCAGTGATAAGGTGGGGACAGGGGTCTCGGACGAGCAGTACTTC; length: 17; D: TRBD1; V: TRBV10-3; size: many; J: TRBJ2-7
CDR3: CSVSQGASTGELFF; DNA: TGCAGCGTCTCGCAGGGGGCGAGTACCGGGGAGCTGTTTTTT; length: 14; D: TRBD1; V: TRBV29-1; size: many; J: TRBJ2-2
CDR3: CASRNLGQGIEQYF; DNA: TGTGCCAGCCGAAACCTGGGACAGGGTATAGAGCAGTACTTC; length: 14; D: TRBD1; V: TRBV12-3/TRBV12-4; size: few; J: TRBJ2-7
CDR3: CSALTGDQPQNF; DNA: TGCAGTGCCCTCACAGGCGATCAGCCCCAGAATTTT; length: 12; D: .; V: TRBV20-1; size: many; J: TRBJ1-5
CDR3: CSARKRSSTGELFF; DNA: TGCAGTGCTAGAAAAAGGTCTAGCACCGGGGAGCTGTTTTTT; length: 14; D: .; V: TRBV20-1; size: many; J: TRBJ2-2
CDR3: CASSRRPGQNNEQFF; DNA: TGCGCCAGCAGCCGCCGACCTGGGCAAAACAATGAGCAGTTCTTC; length: 15; D: .; V: TRBV5-1; size: many; J: TRBJ2-1
CDR3: CSARVGASGFDEQYF; DNA: TGCAGTGCTAGAGTTGGTGCTAGCGGGTTTGATGAGCAGTACTTC; length: 15; D: TRBD2; V: TRBV20-1; size: many; J: TRBJ2-7
CDR3: CASSLGTQSSYEQYF; DNA: TGCGCCAGCAGCTTGGGGACGCAGTCCTCCTACGAGCAGTACTTC; length: 15; D: .; V: TRBV5-1; size: many; J: TRBJ2-7
CDR3: CASSQEDFLGETQYF; DNA: TGTGCCAGCAGCCAAGAAGACTTCTTAGGGGAGACCCAGTACTTC; length: 15; D: .; V: TRBV4-2; size: many; J: TRBJ2-5
CDR3: CASRAEPETQYF; DNA: TGTGCCAGCCGGGCTGAGCCAGAGACCCAGTACTTC; length: 12; D: .; V: TRBV7-9; size: many; J: TRBJ2-5
CDR3: CASSLGTGKGNQPQHF; DNA: TGCGCCAGCAGCTTGGGGACAGGGAAGGGCAATCAGCCCCAGCATTTT; length: 16; D: TRBD1; V: TRBV5-1; size: few; J: TRBJ1-5
CDR3: CASSLAWNEKLFF; DNA: TGTGCCAGCAGCCTCGCTTGGAATGAAAAACTGTTTTTT; length: 13; D: .; V: TRBV14; size: .; J: TRBJ1-4
CDR3: CSTRQGEGQPQHF; DNA: TGCAGCACCCGACAGGGGGAGGGCCAGCCCCAGCATTTT; length: 13; D: TRBD1; V: TRBV29-1; size: many; J: TRBJ1-5
CDR3: CASSLTSGGAPYEQYF; DNA: TGTGCCAGCAGCTTGACCTCAGGGGGCGCGCCCTACGAGCAGTACTTC; length: 16; D: TRBD1; V: TRBV5-6; size: many; J: TRBJ2-7
CDR3: CSASVGGATYGYTF; DNA: TGCAGTGCTAGCGTAGGGGGCGCTACCTATGGCTACACCTTC; length: 14; D: TRBD1; V: TRBV20-1; size: many; J: TRBJ1-2
CDR3: CASSLDGRGAQPQHF; DNA: TGCGCCAGCAGCTTGGATGGCAGGGGAGCTCAGCCCCAGCATTTT; length: 15; D: .; V: TRBV5-1; size: many; J: TRBJ1-5
CDR3: CASSGGSRRLFF; DNA: TGTGCCAGCAGTGGGGGTAGCCGTCGGCTGTTTTTT; length: 12; D: .; V: TRBV12-3/TRBV12-4; size: many; J: TRBJ2-2
CDR3: CSATKDYGYTF; DNA: TGCAGTGCTACGAAGGACTATGGCTACACCTTC; length: 11; D: .; V: TRBV20-1; size: many; J: TRBJ1-2
CDR3: CSARSRTGEYSSTEAFF; DNA: TGCAGTGCTCGATCACGGACAGGGGAGTATTCCTCCACTGAAGCTTTCTTT; length: 17; D: TRBD1; V: TRBV20-1; size: many; J: TRBJ1-1
CDR3: CSAGGAGDAGELFF; DNA: TGCAGTGCTGGGGGTGCTGGGGACGCCGGGGAGCTGTTTTTT; length: 14; D: .; V: TRBV20-1; size: many; J: TRBJ2-2
CDR3: CASTPGQSYGYTF; DNA: TGTGCCAGCACCCCCGGGCAGAGCTATGGCTACACCTTC; length: 13; D: .; V: TRBV5-6; size: many; J: TRBJ1-2
CDR3: CASSPLGTSTDTQYF; DNA: TGTGCCAGCAGCCCTCTTGGGACTAGCACAGATACGCAGTATTTT; length: 15; D: .; V: TRBV7-6; size: few; J: TRBJ2-3
CDR3: CASSLEPGQGWYGYTF; DNA: TGCGCCAGCAGCTTGGAGCCGGGACAGGGATGGTACGGCTACACCTTC; length: 16; D: TRBD1; V: TRBV5-1; size: many; J: TRBJ1-2
CDR3: CASSEPGQGNEKLFF; DNA: TGTGCCAGCAGTGAACCGGGACAGGGTAATGAAAAACTGTTTTTT; length: 15; D: TRBD1; V: TRBV12-3/TRBV12-4; size: many; J: TRBJ1-4
CDR3: CSAATPGLPNQPQNF; DNA: TGCAGTGCTGCTACACCGGGACTCCCCAATCAGCCCCAGAATTTT; length: 15; D: .; V: TRBV20-1; size: few; J: TRBJ1-5
CDR3: CASGGTGRNQPQNF; DNA: TGTGCCAGCGGGGGGACAGGGAGAAATCAGCCCCAGAATTTT; length: 14; D: TRBD1; V: TRBV2; size: .; J: TRBJ1-5
CDR3: CASSPTQGGVRHF; DNA: TGCGCCAGCAGCCCAACCCAGGGGGGCGTGAGGCATTTT; length: 13; D: TRBD1; V: TRBV5-1; size: .; J: TRBJ1-5
CDR3: CSAIIGDTQYF; DNA: TGCAGTGCTATTATAGGAGATACGCAGTATTTT; length: 11; D: .; V: TRBV20-1; size: .; J: TRBJ2-3
CDR3: CASSWDRLGEAFF; DNA: TGTGCCAGCTCATGGGACAGGCTGGGGGAAGCTTTCTTT; length: 13; D: TRBD1; V: TRBV18; size: many; J: TRBJ1-1
CDR3: CASSHTGKGLITEAFF; DNA: TGCGCCAGCAGCCATACAGGGAAAGGGTTGATCACTGAAGCTTTCTTT; length: 16; D: .; V: TRBV4-1; size: many; J: TRBJ1-1
CDR3: CSVVDWDYQETQYF; DNA: TGCAGCGTTGTGGATTGGGACTACCAAGAGACCCAGTACTTC; length: 14; D: .; V: TRBV29-1; size: few; J: TRBJ2-5
CDR3: CSARRGQETQYF; DNA: TGCAGTGCTAGGCGGGGGCAAGAGACCCAGTACTTC; length: 12; D: TRBD2; V: TRBV20-1; size: many; J: TRBJ2-5
CDR3: CASSGGTGDQPQHF; DNA: TGTGCCAGCAGCGGAGGGACAGGGGATCAGCCCCAGCATTTT; length: 14; D: TRBD1; V: TRBV5-6; size: many; J: TRBJ1-5
CDR3: CASSPGQGARETQYF; DNA: TGCGCCAGCAGCCCGGGACAGGGGGCGCGGGAGACCCAGTACTTC; length: 15; D: TRBD1; V: TRBV4-1; size: .; J: TRBJ2-5
CDR3: CAINAGGAPNTEAFF; DNA: TGTGCCATCAACGCCGGCGGAGCCCCGAACACTGAAGCTTTCTTT; length: 15; D: .; V: TRBV10-3; size: many; J: TRBJ1-1
CDR3: CARSNEKLFF; DNA: TGTGCCAGAAGCAATGAAAAACTGTTTTTT; length: 10; D: .; V: TRBV21-1; size: few; J: TRBJ1-4
CDR3: CASSPDAGPYEQYF; DNA: TGTGCCAGCTCACCAGACGCAGGGCCCTACGAGCAGTACTTC; length: 14; D: .; V: TRBV18; size: .; J: TRBJ2-7
CDR3: CSVLLAGTDTQYF; DNA: TGCAGCGTTCTCCTAGCGGGCACAGATACGCAGTATTTT; length: 13; D: TRBD2; V: TRBV29-1; size: many; J: TRBJ2-3
CDR3: CSARLKDRENLYF; DNA: TGCAGTGCTAGACTAAAGGACAGGGAAAATCTGTACTTC; length: 13; D: TRBD1; V: TRBV20-1; size: many; J: TRBJ2-7
CDR3: CASSQGYASGQETQYF; DNA: TGTGCCAGCAGCCAAGGCTACGCCAGCGGCCAAGAGACCCAGTACTTC; length: 16; D: .; V: TRBV3-1; size: many; J: TRBJ2-5
CDR3: CATHPGSNTGELFF; DNA: TGTGCCACCCATCCGGGCTCCAACACCGGGGAGCTGTTTTTT; length: 14; D: .; V: TRBV10-3; size: many; J: TRBJ2-2
CDR3: CASSDSGGARNEQFF; DNA: TGTGCCAGCAGTGACAGCGGGGGGGCCCGTAATGAGCAGTTCTTC; length: 15; D: TRBD2; V: TRBV6-4; size: many; J: TRBJ2-1
CDR3: CASSRTGLADTQYF; DNA: TGTGCCAGCAGTAGGACAGGGTTGGCAGATACGCAGTATTTT; length: 14; D: TRBD1; V: TRBV6-5; size: many; J: TRBJ2-3
CDR3: CASSYSQGYQGNTIYF; DNA: TGTGCCAGCAGTTACTCCCAGGGGTACCAGGGAAACACCATATATTTT; length: 16; D: .; V: TRBV6-5; size: many; J: TRBJ1-3
CDR3: CSASGTEGYEQYF; DNA: TGCAGTGCATCCGGGACAGAGGGCTACGAGCAGTACTTC; length: 13; D: TRBD1; V: TRBV20-1; size: many; J: TRBJ2-7
CDR3: CASSLGLAGLSYEQYF; DNA: TGTGCCAGCAGCTTGGGACTAGCGGGGCTCTCCTACGAGCAGTACTTC; length: 16; D: TRBD2; V: TRBV5-5; size: many; J: TRBJ2-7
CDR3: CASSRGGQGTYEQYF; DNA: TGTGCCAGCAGCCGAGGTGGGCAGGGTACCTACGAGCAGTACTTC; length: 15; D: .; V: TRBV11-3; size: .; J: TRBJ2-7